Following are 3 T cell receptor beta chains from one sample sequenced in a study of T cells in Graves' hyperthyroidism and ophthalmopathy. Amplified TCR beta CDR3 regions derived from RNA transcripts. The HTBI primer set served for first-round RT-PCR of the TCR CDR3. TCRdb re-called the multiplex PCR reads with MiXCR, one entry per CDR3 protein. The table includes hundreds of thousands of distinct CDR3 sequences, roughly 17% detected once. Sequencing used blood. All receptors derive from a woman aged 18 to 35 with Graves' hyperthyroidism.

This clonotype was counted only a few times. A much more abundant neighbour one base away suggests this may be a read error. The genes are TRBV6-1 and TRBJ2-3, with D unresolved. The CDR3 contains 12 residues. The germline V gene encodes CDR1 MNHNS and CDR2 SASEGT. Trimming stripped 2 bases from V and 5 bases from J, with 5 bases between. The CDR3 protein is CASSEQKDTQYF. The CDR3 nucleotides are TGTGCCAGCAGTGAACAGAAAGATACGCAGTATTTT.

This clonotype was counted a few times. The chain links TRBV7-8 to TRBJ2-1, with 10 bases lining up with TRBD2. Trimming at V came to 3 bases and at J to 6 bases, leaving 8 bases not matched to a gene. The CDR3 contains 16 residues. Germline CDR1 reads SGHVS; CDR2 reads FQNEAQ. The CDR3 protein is CASSFLAGAGGNEQFF. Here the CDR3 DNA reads TGTGCCAGCAGCTTCCTAGCGGGAGCAGGAGGCAATGAGCAGTTCTTC.

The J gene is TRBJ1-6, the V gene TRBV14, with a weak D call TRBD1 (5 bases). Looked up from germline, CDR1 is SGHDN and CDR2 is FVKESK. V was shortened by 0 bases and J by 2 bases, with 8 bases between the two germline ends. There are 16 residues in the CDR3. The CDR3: CASSQEGTAYNSPLHF. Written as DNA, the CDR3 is TGTGCCAGCAGCCAAGAAGGGACGGCCTATAATTCACCCCTCCACTTT.